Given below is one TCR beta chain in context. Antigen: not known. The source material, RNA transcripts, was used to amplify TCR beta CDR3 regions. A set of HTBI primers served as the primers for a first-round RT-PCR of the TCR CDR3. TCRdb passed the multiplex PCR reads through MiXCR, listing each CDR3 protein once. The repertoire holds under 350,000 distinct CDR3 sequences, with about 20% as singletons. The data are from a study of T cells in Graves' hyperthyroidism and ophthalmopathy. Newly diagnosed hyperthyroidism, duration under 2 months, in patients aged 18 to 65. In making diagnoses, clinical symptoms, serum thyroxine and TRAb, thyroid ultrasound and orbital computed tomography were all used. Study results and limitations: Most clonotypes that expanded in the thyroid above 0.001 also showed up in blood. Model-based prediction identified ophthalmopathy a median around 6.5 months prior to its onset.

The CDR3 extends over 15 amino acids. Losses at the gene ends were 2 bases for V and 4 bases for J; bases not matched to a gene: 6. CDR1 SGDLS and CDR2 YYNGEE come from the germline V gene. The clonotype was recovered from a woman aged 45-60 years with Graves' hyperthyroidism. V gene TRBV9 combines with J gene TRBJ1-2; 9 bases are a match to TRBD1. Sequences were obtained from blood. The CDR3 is CASSVPPGQGYGYTF. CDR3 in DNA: TGTGCCAGCAGCGTCCCCCCGGGACAGGGCTATGGCTACACCTTC. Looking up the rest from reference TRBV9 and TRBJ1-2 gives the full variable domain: DSGVTQTPKHLITATGQRVTLRCSPRSGDLSVYWYQQSLDQGLQFLIQYYNGEERAKGNILERFSAQQFPDLHSELNLSSLELGDSALYFCASSVPPGQGYGYTFGSGTRLTVV.